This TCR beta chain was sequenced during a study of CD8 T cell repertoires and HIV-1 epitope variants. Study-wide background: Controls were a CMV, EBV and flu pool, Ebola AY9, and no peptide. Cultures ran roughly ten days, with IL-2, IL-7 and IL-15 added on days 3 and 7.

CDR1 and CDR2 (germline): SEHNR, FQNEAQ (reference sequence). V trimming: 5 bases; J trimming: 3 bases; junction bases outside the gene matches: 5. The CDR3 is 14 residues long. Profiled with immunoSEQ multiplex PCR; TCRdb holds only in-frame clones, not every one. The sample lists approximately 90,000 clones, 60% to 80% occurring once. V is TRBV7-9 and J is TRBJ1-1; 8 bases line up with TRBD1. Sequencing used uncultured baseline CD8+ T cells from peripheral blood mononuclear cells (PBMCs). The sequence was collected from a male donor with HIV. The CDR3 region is CASSHTGGDTEAFF. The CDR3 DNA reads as TGTGCCAGCAGCCATACAGGGGGGGACACTGAAGCTTTCTTT.